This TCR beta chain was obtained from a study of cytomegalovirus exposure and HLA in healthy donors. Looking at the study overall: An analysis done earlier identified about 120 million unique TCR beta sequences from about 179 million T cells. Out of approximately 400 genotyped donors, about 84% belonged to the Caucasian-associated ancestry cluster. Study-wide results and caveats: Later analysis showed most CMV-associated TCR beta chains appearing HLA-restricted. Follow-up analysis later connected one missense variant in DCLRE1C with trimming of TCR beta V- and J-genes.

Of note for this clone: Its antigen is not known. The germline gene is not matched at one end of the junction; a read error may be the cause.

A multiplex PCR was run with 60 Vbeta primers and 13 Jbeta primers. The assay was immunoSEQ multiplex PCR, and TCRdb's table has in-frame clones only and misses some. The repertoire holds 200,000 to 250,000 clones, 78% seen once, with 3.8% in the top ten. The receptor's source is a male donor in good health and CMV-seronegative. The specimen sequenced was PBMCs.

The CDR3 coding sequence is TGTGCCAGCAGCCCGGTAAGAGCTTCTGGGGCCAACGTCCTGTCTTTC. Protein product: CASSPVRASGANVLSF. The chain uses TRBV7-9 and TRBJ2-6, with D tentatively TRBD1 (5 bases). Germline CDR1 SEHNR, CDR2 FQNEAQ (reference sequence). The CDR3 covers 16 residues.